This TCR beta chain was sequenced in a study of technical replicates of blood from a handful of donors. Data came from immunoSEQ multiplex PCR; TCRdb stores just in-frame clones and leaves some out. The sample contains about 82,000 clones, nearly 96% of which appear only once. V lost 2 bases and J lost 6, with 12 bases in between. The CDR3 covers 13 residues. CDR1 SGHRS and CDR2 YFSETQ come from the germline V gene. The sequenced material came from T cells isolated from PBMCs. The genes are TRBV5-1 and TRBJ2-7; TRBD1 might be the D (5 bases). This sequence originates from a human donor in good health. CDR3 protein: CASSFQSGSEQYF. In DNA form, the CDR3 reads TGCGCCAGCAGCTTTCAATCAGGGTCCGAGCAGTACTTC. The variable domain in full, completed from reference TRBV5-1 and TRBJ2-7, reads KAGVTQTPRYLIKTRGQQVTLSCSPISGHRSVSWYQQTPGQGLQFLFEYFSETQRNKGNFPGRFSGRQFSNSRSEMNVSTLELGDSALYLCASSFQSGSEQYFGPGTRLTVT.